Listed below are T cell receptor beta chains from one sample, sequenced in a study of T cell changes during pregnancy in multiple sclerosis. Profiling relied on immunoSEQ multiplex PCR, and the TCRdb table lists in-frame clones only, not all of them. The table lists around 120,000 clones, about 89% of them singletons, with less than 4.5% in the top ten. The material was peripheral blood, obtained after pregnancy. Every receptor here comes from a female donor with multiple sclerosis, enrolled in a pregnancy study. Both conserved end residues are part of each CDR3. Each record gives: V gene, clone size, D gene, J gene, CDR3 DNA, CDR3 protein. D genes are given only for firm matches. Clone size, where shown, is once, few, many, or a class for clones that have expanded.

V gene: TRBV7-9
clone size: NA
D gene: NA
J gene: TRBJ2-7
CDR3 DNA: TGTGCCAGCAGCGGGAGTTGGAGCACTGACTACGAGCAGTACTTC
CDR3 protein: CASSGSWSTDYEQYF

V gene: TRBV11-1
clone size: once
D gene: NA
J gene: TRBJ1-1
CDR3 DNA: TGTGCCAGCAGCAATCCCTCCCGGGTAGCTTTCTTT
CDR3 protein: CASSNPSRVAFF

V gene: TRBV7-2
clone size: NA
D gene: NA
J gene: TRBJ2-5
CDR3 DNA: TGTGCCAGCAGCTTAGTCGTCACACCCCAAGAGACCCAGTACTTC
CDR3 protein: CASSLVVTPQETQYF

V gene: TRBV11-2
clone size: NA
D gene: NA
J gene: TRBJ2-5
CDR3 DNA: TGTGCCAGCAGCTTCTCGGGGGGCAGGGAGACCCAGTACTTC
CDR3 protein: CASSFSGGRETQYF

V gene: TRBV11-2
clone size: NA
D gene: TRBD1
J gene: TRBJ1-1
CDR3 DNA: TGTGCCAGCAGCCGGTACAGGGGGCTGAGGGCTGAAGCTTTCTTT
CDR3 protein: CASSRYRGLRAEAFF

V gene: TRBV5-8
clone size: NA
D gene: NA
J gene: TRBJ1-1
CDR3 DNA: TGTGCCAGCAGCTTGATCCGGGAATTGAACACTGAAGCTTTCTTT
CDR3 protein: CASSLIRELNTEAFF

V gene: TRBV30
clone size: NA
D gene: NA
J gene: TRBJ2-4
CDR3 DNA: TGTGCCGGGGAAAAGGGGGACAATAGCATTCAGTACTTC
CDR3 protein: CAGEKGDNSIQYF

V gene: TRBV11-3
clone size: NA
D gene: NA
J gene: TRBJ2-1
CDR3 DNA: TGTGCCAGCAGCCTCGGTCCGCGAAATGAGCAGTTCTTC
CDR3 protein: CASSLGPRNEQFF

V gene: TRBV11-3
clone size: NA
D gene: TRBD1
J gene: TRBJ2-1
CDR3 DNA: TGTGCCAGCAGCTCCCCGACAGGGACCAAGTTCTTC
CDR3 protein: CASSSPTGTKFF

V gene: TRBV28
clone size: NA
D gene: TRBD2
J gene: TRBJ2-5
CDR3 DNA: TGTGCCAGCAGTCGTAGGACTAGCGGGAGGCAGACTACCCAGTACTTC
CDR3 protein: CASSRRTSGRQTTQYF

V gene: TRBV9
clone size: NA
D gene: TRBD1
J gene: TRBJ2-3
CDR3 DNA: TGTGCCAGCAGCGAGGTTCCACAGGGGGCGGTAGATACGCAGTATTTT
CDR3 protein: CASSEVPQGAVDTQYF

V gene: TRBV18
clone size: NA
D gene: NA
J gene: TRBJ2-5
CDR3 DNA: TGTGCCAGCTCACCAGAGGAGAGAACCCAGTACTTC
CDR3 protein: CASSPEERTQYF

V gene: TRBV9
clone size: NA
D gene: NA
J gene: TRBJ2-1
CDR3 DNA: TGTGCCAGCAGTCCCTTGGGGCAGGTCTACAATGAGCAGTTCTTC
CDR3 protein: CASSPLGQVYNEQFF

V gene: TRBV5-4
clone size: NA
D gene: NA
J gene: TRBJ1-2
CDR3 DNA: TGTGCCAGCAGCTCCCCATCCGTTACAGGGAGTCTGTATGGCTACACCTTC
CDR3 protein: CASSSPSVTGSLYGYTF

V gene: TRBV18
clone size: NA
D gene: NA
J gene: TRBJ1-5
CDR3 DNA: TGTGCCAGCTCACCCTCCCACGGGAATCAGCCCCAGCATTTT
CDR3 protein: CASSPSHGNQPQHF

V gene: TRBV27
clone size: NA
D gene: NA
J gene: TRBJ1-2
CDR3 DNA: TGTGCCAGCAGACCCACCGGGGGGGGTGGCTACACCTTC
CDR3 protein: CASRPTGGGGYTF

V gene: TRBV11-2
clone size: NA
D gene: NA
J gene: TRBJ1-6
CDR3 DNA: TGTGCCAGCAGCTGGCACCGTAGGACATATTATAATTCACCCCTCCACTTT
CDR3 protein: CASSWHRRTYYNSPLHF

V gene: TRBV7-8
clone size: NA
D gene: TRBD1
J gene: TRBJ2-1
CDR3 DNA: TGTGCCAGCAGCCGAGCCAGGGGGAGCTACAATGAGCAGTTCTTC
CDR3 protein: CASSRARGSYNEQFF

V gene: TRBV10-3
clone size: NA
D gene: NA
J gene: TRBJ1-5
CDR3 DNA: TGTGCCATCAGTGAGATAAGGGGGAATCAGCCCCAGCATTTT
CDR3 protein: CAISEIRGNQPQHF

V gene: TRBV6-1
clone size: NA
D gene: TRBD1
J gene: TRBJ1-2
CDR3 DNA: TGTGCCAGCAGTATTCCAGGGGGCGGGTATGGCTACACCTTC
CDR3 protein: CASSIPGGGYGYTF

V gene: TRBV9
clone size: NA
D gene: TRBD2
J gene: TRBJ2-3
CDR3 DNA: TGTGCCAGCAGCGTAAGGGAGCGGGGGCACGATACGCAGTATTTT
CDR3 protein: CASSVRERGHDTQYF

V gene: TRBV10-1
clone size: once
D gene: NA
J gene: TRBJ1-2
CDR3 DNA: TGCGCCAGTGGACAGAGGCACGTCGATGGCTACACCTTC
CDR3 protein: CASGQRHVDGYTF

V gene: TRBV19
clone size: NA
D gene: TRBD1
J gene: TRBJ1-5
CDR3 DNA: TGTGCCAGTAGTATAGATCTGGGGACAGATTTTTATCAGCCCCAGCATTTT
CDR3 protein: CASSIDLGTDFYQPQHF

V gene: TRBV5-1
clone size: few
D gene: NA
J gene: TRBJ2-1
CDR3 DNA: TGCGCCAGCAGCTTGTTACAGGTGCAGAATGAGCAGTTCTTC
CDR3 protein: CASSLLQVQNEQFF

V gene: TRBV6-5
clone size: NA
D gene: TRBD1
J gene: TRBJ2-5
CDR3 DNA: TGTGCCAGCAGTTACTCCGGACAGGGGACGGAGACCCAGTACTTC
CDR3 protein: CASSYSGQGTETQYF

V gene: TRBV11-2
clone size: NA
D gene: TRBD2
J gene: TRBJ2-1
CDR3 DNA: TGTGCCAGCAGCCGAGGAGGGACTAGCCGTTTCAATGAGCAGTTCTTC
CDR3 protein: CASSRGGTSRFNEQFF

V gene: TRBV6-5
clone size: NA
D gene: NA
J gene: TRBJ2-1
CDR3 DNA: TGTGCCAGCAGTTCCCGAGATGAGCAGTTCTTC
CDR3 protein: CASSSRDEQFF

V gene: TRBV5-6
clone size: NA
D gene: NA
J gene: TRBJ1-2
CDR3 DNA: TGTGCCAGCAGCGGGCGGGACCCGTATGGCTACACCTTC
CDR3 protein: CASSGRDPYGYTF

V gene: TRBV2
clone size: NA
D gene: NA
J gene: TRBJ1-1
CDR3 DNA: TGTGCCAGCAGCCACAACAGGGACGGGAACACTGAAGCTTTCTTT
CDR3 protein: CASSHNRDGNTEAFF

V gene: TRBV5-6
clone size: NA
D gene: NA
J gene: TRBJ2-2
CDR3 DNA: TGTGCCAGCAGCCCCACACAGTGGGGGGAGCTGTTTTTT
CDR3 protein: CASSPTQWGELFF

V gene: TRBV4-2
clone size: NA
D gene: NA
J gene: TRBJ2-1
CDR3 DNA: TGTGCCAGCAGCCAACCCGCGGGAAAAGGAGACAATGAGCAGTTCTTC
CDR3 protein: CASSQPAGKGDNEQFF

V gene: TRBV9
clone size: NA
D gene: TRBD1
J gene: TRBJ2-1
CDR3 DNA: TGTGCCAGCAGCACCCTCACGGGGCAGGGGGCATTGGATGAGCAGTTCTTC
CDR3 protein: CASSTLTGQGALDEQFF

V gene: TRBV7-9
clone size: NA
D gene: TRBD2
J gene: TRBJ2-1
CDR3 DNA: TGTGCCAGCAGCTTAGTGGGCGGGGGGGAGACCTACAATGAGCAGTTCTTC
CDR3 protein: CASSLVGGGETYNEQFF

V gene: TRBV5-5
clone size: NA
D gene: NA
J gene: TRBJ2-1
CDR3 DNA: TGTGCCAGCAGCTCCTGGACCGTAGCGGTGGGCAATGAGCAGTTCTTC
CDR3 protein: CASSSWTVAVGNEQFF

V gene: TRBV6-1
clone size: once
D gene: TRBD1
J gene: TRBJ2-3
CDR3 DNA: TGTGCCAGCAGTGAATTTCCAACCGGGACAGCCATCATCACAGATACGCAGTATTTT
CDR3 protein: CASSEFPTGTAIITDTQYF

V gene: TRBV19
clone size: once
D gene: NA
J gene: TRBJ2-6
CDR3 DNA: TGTGCCAGTAGTCCGTTGACACCTGGGGCCAACGTCCTGACTTTC
CDR3 protein: CASSPLTPGANVLTF

V gene: TRBV5-1
clone size: NA
D gene: TRBD1
J gene: TRBJ1-1
CDR3 DNA: TGCGCCAGCAGCTTGGAGACAGGGATGAACACTGAAGCTTTCTTT
CDR3 protein: CASSLETGMNTEAFF

V gene: TRBV9
clone size: NA
D gene: NA
J gene: TRBJ2-5
CDR3 DNA: TGTGCCAGCAGCGTAGGCTGGGACTGGACGCTCCAAGAGACCCAGTACTTC
CDR3 protein: CASSVGWDWTLQETQYF

V gene: TRBV9
clone size: NA
D gene: NA
J gene: TRBJ2-3
CDR3 DNA: TGTGCCAGCAGCGTAGGGGCGGGGAACACAGATACGCAGTATTTT
CDR3 protein: CASSVGAGNTDTQYF

V gene: TRBV4-1
clone size: NA
D gene: TRBD2
J gene: TRBJ2-1
CDR3 DNA: TGCGCCAGCAGCCACCCGGGACTAGCGGGGGGGGGCTCCTACAATGAGCAGTTCTTC
CDR3 protein: CASSHPGLAGGGSYNEQFF

V gene: TRBV4-1
clone size: NA
D gene: TRBD1
J gene: TRBJ1-6
CDR3 DNA: TGCGCCAGCAGCCAAGAGGGACAGACGGTGAATTCACCCCTCCACTTT
CDR3 protein: CASSQEGQTVNSPLHF

V gene: TRBV5-4
clone size: NA
D gene: NA
J gene: TRBJ2-1
CDR3 DNA: TGTGCCAGCAGCCCGGGTGTGATAGCGGCCAACAATGAGCAGTTCTTC
CDR3 protein: CASSPGVIAANNEQFF

V gene: TRBV11-3
clone size: once
D gene: TRBD1
J gene: TRBJ2-7
CDR3 DNA: TGTGCCAGCAGCTTAAGGGACAGTGACGAGCAGTACTTC
CDR3 protein: CASSLRDSDEQYF

V gene: TRBV4-2
clone size: NA
D gene: NA
J gene: TRBJ2-6
CDR3 DNA: TGTGCCAGCAGCCAAGATCTTTGGAGGGACCTATCTGGGGCCAACGTCCTGACTTTC
CDR3 protein: CASSQDLWRDLSGANVLTF

V gene: TRBV7-2
clone size: NA
D gene: TRBD2
J gene: TRBJ2-7
CDR3 DNA: TGTGCCAGCAGCTTAGACCAGCGGGGGGGAGGGTACGAGCAGTACTTC
CDR3 protein: CASSLDQRGGGYEQYF

V gene: TRBV29-1
clone size: NA
D gene: TRBD2
J gene: TRBJ2-5
CDR3 DNA: TGCAGTGGCCGCGGCGGGGGGGGCCCTGAGACCCAGTACTTC
CDR3 protein: CSGRGGGGPETQYF

V gene: TRBV19
clone size: NA
D gene: NA
J gene: TRBJ2-5
CDR3 DNA: TGTGCCAGTAGTAACCGGGGGGCTTCATTGGGGGAGACCCAGTACTTC
CDR3 protein: CASSNRGASLGETQYF

V gene: TRBV19
clone size: NA
D gene: TRBD2
J gene: TRBJ2-5
CDR3 DNA: TGTGCCACAGATAGCGGGGGAAAGTACCAAGAGACCCAGTACTTC
CDR3 protein: CATDSGGKYQETQYF

V gene: TRBV11-2
clone size: NA
D gene: NA
J gene: TRBJ1-2
CDR3 DNA: TGTGCCAGCAGCTTAGATATACAGGGCTATGGCTACACCTTC
CDR3 protein: CASSLDIQGYGYTF

V gene: TRBV7-8
clone size: NA
D gene: NA
J gene: TRBJ1-5
CDR3 DNA: TGTGCCAGCAGCTTAGAGCTGGATCAGCCCCAGCATTTT
CDR3 protein: CASSLELDQPQHF

V gene: TRBV30
clone size: NA
D gene: NA
J gene: TRBJ2-2
CDR3 DNA: TGTGCCTGGTATCAGGGTGCCGGGGAGCTGTTTTTT
CDR3 protein: CAWYQGAGELFF

V gene: TRBV6-1
clone size: NA
D gene: NA
J gene: TRBJ1-3
CDR3 DNA: TGTGCCAGCAGTGAAAACGCCCCGGGGACTGGAAACACCATATATTTT
CDR3 protein: CASSENAPGTGNTIYF

V gene: TRBV21-1
clone size: NA
D gene: NA
J gene: TRBJ1-1
CDR3 DNA: TGTGCCAGCACCGACGGACAGGGGCTAAACACTGAAGCTTTCTTT
CDR3 protein: CASTDGQGLNTEAFF

V gene: TRBV6-5
clone size: NA
D gene: NA
J gene: TRBJ1-2
CDR3 DNA: TGTGCCAGCGCCCAGGGAGGTGGCTACACCTTC
CDR3 protein: CASAQGGGYTF

V gene: TRBV30
clone size: NA
D gene: NA
J gene: TRBJ1-1
CDR3 DNA: TGTGCCTGGAGGGGACACCTACTGGAAGCTTTCTTT
CDR3 protein: CAWRGHLLEAFF

V gene: TRBV6-1
clone size: NA
D gene: NA
J gene: TRBJ2-7
CDR3 DNA: TGTGCCAGCTCCTTAACACCTGTCGTCCACGAGCAGTACTTC
CDR3 protein: CASSLTPVVHEQYF

V gene: TRBV23-1
clone size: NA
D gene: NA
J gene: TRBJ1-2
CDR3 DNA: TGCGCCAGCAGTCTCACCAGTGTTTGGTTTTGTAGGAACAGGCACGGCTACACCTTC
CDR3 protein: CASSLTSVWFCRNRHGYTF

V gene: TRBV29-1
clone size: NA
D gene: NA
J gene: TRBJ2-7
CDR3 DNA: TGCAGCGTTGGGTCGAGCTCCTACGAGCAGTACTTC
CDR3 protein: CSVGSSSYEQYF

V gene: TRBV27
clone size: NA
D gene: TRBD1
J gene: TRBJ1-2
CDR3 DNA: TGTGCCAGCAGTCTCTCCTCGGACAGGGGGTTCTATGGCTACACCTTC
CDR3 protein: CASSLSSDRGFYGYTF

V gene: TRBV6-6
clone size: NA
D gene: NA
J gene: TRBJ2-6
CDR3 DNA: TGTGCCAGCCGGGGTGGGTCTGGGGCCAACGTCCTGACTTTC
CDR3 protein: CASRGGSGANVLTF